Shown below are 32 T cell receptor beta chains from a single sample sequenced in a study of PD-L1 blockade in urothelial cancer (dated by TCRdb to the late 2010s). The sample's time point, from its label and the paper: pretreatment peripheral blood. The library came from the immunoSEQ multiplex PCR assay. Here the immuneACCESS table is served through TCRdb, limited to in-frame sequences with V and J called. Missing clones are a known gap in these copies; in checked studies unresolved V genes cover under half, and the rest lacks a known reason. The sample has about 56,000 clones on record, over 75% of them singletons. 15% to 18% of the sample is in the top ten clones. The specimen comprised PBMCs, sampled around atezolizumab (anti-PD-L1) treatment. These TCRs come from an older man with urothelial cancer.

This chain joins TRBV25-1 and TRBJ2-7, with no clear D. V gave up 3 bases and J gave up 5 bases, with 11 bases separating them. CDR1 MGHDK and CDR2 SYGVNS come from the germline V gene. The CDR3 sequence is 13 residues long. The CDR3 sequence is CASSDVTSHEQYF. The DNA of the CDR3 is TGTGCCAGCAGTGATGTGACTTCCCACGAGCAGTACTTC.

V is TRBV9 and J is TRBJ2-1, with D unresolved. The V and J ends lost 3 bases and 12 bases respectively, with 13 bases between them. This CDR3 has 12 residues. CDR1 is SGDLS, CDR2 YYNGEE, per germline. Here the CDR3 DNA reads TGTGCCAGCAGCGCCATGTCTAGTACGCAGTTCTTC. Translation gives CASSAMSSTQFF. Complete variable domain (other parts from reference TRBV9 and TRBJ2-1): DSGVTQTPKHLITATGQRVTLRCSPRSGDLSVYWYQQSLDQGLQFLIQYYNGEERAKGNILERFSAQQFPDLHSELNLSSLELGDSALYFCASSAMSSTQFFGPGTRLTVL.

The genes are TRBV6-5 and TRBJ2-7, with a possible D match to TRBD2 (6 bases). V was pared by 6 bases and J by 6 bases, with 18 bases between. Germline V lookup: CDR1 MNHEY, CDR2 SVGAGI. The CDR3 sequence is 14 residues long. CDR3 sequence (DNA): TGTGCCAGCAGCCCTGAGAGGGAGGATAGCGAGCAGTACTTC. Its protein is CASSPEREDSEQYF.

This clone has more than one count but fewer than ten. The chain links TRBV6-1 to TRBJ2-5; the D is unclear. Germline values: CDR1 MNHNS, CDR2 SASEGT. The V gene lost 6 bases and the J gene lost 3 bases, with 5 bases spanning the gap. This CDR3 has 11 amino acids. CDR3 in DNA: TGTGCCAGCAGAACAAAAGAGACCCAGTACTTC. Its protein product is CASRTKETQYF.

V gene TRBV2 combines with J gene TRBJ2-1; no definite D call. The V gene lost 5 bases and the J gene lost 7 bases, with 6 bases spanning the gap. Germline V gene lookup returns CDR1 SNHLY and CDR2 FYNNEI. The CDR3 is 11 amino acids. The CDR3 nucleotides are TGTGCCAGCAGTCCTAGGAATGAGCAGTTCTTC. Amino acid sequence: CASSPRNEQFF.

The chain links TRBV11-2 to TRBJ1-2, with D possibly TRBD1 on 5 matching bases. There are 15 residues in the CDR3. Germline CDR1 reads SGHAT; CDR2 reads FQNNGV. Trimming cost V 4 bases and J 4 bases, with 16 bases left between them. CDR3 sequence: CASSWGDRPGYGYTF. CDR3 coding DNA: TGTGCCAGCAGCTGGGGGGATAGGCCTGGCTATGGCTACACCTTC.

This clone turned up a few times. The gene calls are TRBV15 and TRBJ1-5, with D unclear. Germline V lookup: CDR1 LNHNV, CDR2 YYDKDF (reference sequence). The CDR3 runs 14 residues. The V end lost 6 bases, the J end lost 3 bases, and 12 bases lay between the germline ends. The CDR3 region is CATRKGDNNQPQHF. For the CDR3, the DNA is TGTGCCACCAGAAAGGGAGACAACAATCAGCCCCAGCATTTT. Together with reference TRBV15 and TRBJ1-5, the CDR3 gives the full variable domain: DAMVIQNPRYQVTQFGKPVTLSCSQTLNHNVMYWYQQKSSQAPKLLFHYYDKDFNNEADTPDNFQSRRPNTSFCFLDIRSPGLGDTAMYLCATRKGDNNQPQHFGDGTRLSIL.

The gene calls are TRBV15 and TRBJ2-3, with D perhaps TRBD1 (6 bases). The V gene's germline CDR1 is LNHNV and CDR2 YYDKDF (reference sequence). The CDR3 sequence is 12 residues long. V was trimmed by 8 bases and J by 7 bases, leaving 13 bases between them. The CDR3 nucleotides are TGTGCCACCCTTGAAGGGGGTCATACGCAGTATTTT. Its protein product is CATLEGGHTQYF.

This clone was counted a single time. This chain joins TRBV11-1 and TRBJ1-1; D is perhaps TRBD1 (5 bases). Looked up from germline, CDR1 is SGHAT and CDR2 is FQDESV (reference sequence). The CDR3 is made up of 14 amino acids. With 5 bases removed from V and 5 bases from J, the gap between germline ends came to 15 bases. The CDR3 sequence is CASSVGVGGTEAFF. The CDR3 DNA follows: TGTGCCAGCAGCGTGGGGGTGGGGGGAACTGAAGCTTTCTTT.

This rearrangement joins TRBV9 to TRBJ2-7; D remains unclear. Germline values: CDR1 SGDLS, CDR2 YYNGEE. This CDR3 has 14 residues. V was cut by 0 bases and J by 0 bases, with 7 bases left in between. The CDR3 loop is CASSVGPSSYEQYF. The CDR3 DNA reads TGTGCCAGCAGCGTAGGCCCCAGCTCCTACGAGCAGTACTTC.

The chain joins TRBV6-5 to TRBJ1-1, with a weak D call TRBD1 (5 bases). Germline CDR1 MNHEY, CDR2 SVGAGI. The CDR3 sequence is 13 residues long. V was clipped by 8 bases and J by 0 bases, with 10 bases between them. The CDR3 reads CASRRQMNTEAFF. CDR3 nucleotides: TGTGCCAGCCGCCGACAGATGAACACTGAAGCTTTCTTT.

V is TRBV5-1 and J is TRBJ2-7; 12 bases agree with TRBD1. CDR3 length: 14 residues. Trimming removed 5 bases from V and 5 bases from J; junction bases left unmatched: 5. Germline V gene sequence: CDR1 SGHRS, CDR2 YFSETQ. The CDR3 bases are TGCGCCAGCAGACCCGGGACAGGGGGCGACGAGCAGTACTTC. Residues: CASRPGTGGDEQYF.

The gene calls are TRBV7-6 and TRBJ1-1; 9 bases map to TRBD1. The germline V gene has CDR1 SGHVS and CDR2 FNYEAQ. There are 15 residues in the CDR3. V trimming: 4 bases; J trimming: 3 bases; junction bases outside the gene matches: 6. For the CDR3, the DNA is TGTGCCAGCAGCTCTTACAGGGGGCTACACACTGAAGCTTTCTTT. As protein: CASSSYRGLHTEAFF.

In DNA form, the CDR3 reads TGTGCCAGCTCACCGCAGAGGGCTCTTGGAAACACCATATATTTT. Amino acid sequence: CASSPQRALGNTIYF. This chain connects TRBV18 to TRBJ1-3, with D hard to call. This CDR3 has 15 amino acids. CDR1 and CDR2 (germline): KGHSH, LQKENI. Deletions cut 3 bases from V and 3 bases from J, with 12 bases between.

The chain uses TRBV11-3 and TRBJ2-1; maybe TRBD2 (6 bases). Germline lookup yields CDR1 SGHNT and CDR2 YENEEA. CDR3 size: 15 residues. V was shortened by 3 bases and J by 4 bases, with 13 bases between the two germline ends. In DNA form, the CDR3 reads TGTGCCAGCAGCTTCCGCGGGGCCAGGTACAATGAGCAGTTCTTC. It encodes CASSFRGARYNEQFF.

J is TRBJ1-1 and V is TRBV19, with D perhaps TRBD1 (6 bases). CDR3 length: 13 amino acids. The V gene lost 8 bases and the J gene lost 0 bases, with 10 bases spanning the gap. Germline CDR1 and CDR2: LNHDA and SQIVND (reference sequence). Here the CDR3 reads CASQYRVNTEAFF. CDR3 bases: TGTGCCAGTCAATACAGGGTGAACACTGAAGCTTTCTTT.

This chain uses TRBV18 with TRBJ2-5, with TRBD2 matching 12 bases. The V gene end was trimmed by 3 bases and the J gene end by 2 bases; junction bases not matched to a gene: 7. Germline V lookup: CDR1 KGHSH, CDR2 LQKENI. The CDR3 covers 17 residues. This CDR3 reads CASSPGLAGTGQETQYF. The DNA of the CDR3 is TGTGCCAGCTCACCTGGACTAGCGGGAACGGGACAAGAGACCCAGTACTTC.

This rearrangement joins TRBV6-1 to TRBJ1-4; no firm D call. Between the trimmed V and J ends, which lost 5 bases and 6 bases, there was a span of 13 bases. In germline, CDR1 is MNHNS, CDR2 SASEGT. The CDR3 contains 14 residues. The CDR3 DNA reads TGTGCCAGCAGTTCCCCGGGAGGGTATGAAAAACTGTTTTTT. This sequence encodes CASSSPGGYEKLFF.

The rearrangement uses TRBV6-6 and TRBJ2-1; the match to TRBD2 covers 8 bases. The germline V gene has CDR1 MNHNY and CDR2 SVGAGI (reference sequence). The ends lost 0 bases at V and 12 bases at J; junction bases unmatched: 7. The CDR3 has 14 amino acids. The DNA for the CDR3 is TGTGCCAGCAGTTACTCCGGGACTAGATCATCGCAGTTCTTC. Translating gives CASSYSGTRSSQFF.

The chain uses TRBV18 and TRBJ2-2, with 9 nucleotides matching TRBD2. Germline assignment: CDR1 KGHSH and CDR2 LQKENI. The CDR3 contains 16 residues. The V gene end was trimmed by 0 bases and the J gene end by 3 bases; junction bases not matched to a gene: 2. This CDR3 is CASSPPSGSDTGELFF. The CDR3 coding sequence is TGTGCCAGCTCACCACCTAGCGGGAGCGACACCGGGGAGCTGTTTTTT.

The V call is TRBV5-6, the J call TRBJ1-2, with 9 bases lining up with TRBD1. The CDR3 is 14 residues long. Per the germline V gene, CDR1 is SGHDT and CDR2 is YYEEEE. V lost 3 bases, J lost 4 bases, and 4 bases stayed unmatched. The CDR3 sequence is CASSWGQGGYGYTF. The CDR3, as DNA: TGTGCCAGCAGCTGGGGACAGGGAGGCTATGGCTACACCTTC. The variable domain in full, with the rest retrieved from reference TRBV5-6 and TRBJ1-2, is DAGVTQSPTHLIKTRGQQVTLRCSPKSGHDTVSWYQQALGQGPQFIFQYYEEEERQRGNFPDRFSGHQFPNYSSELNVNALLLGDSALYLCASSWGQGGYGYTFGSGTRLTVV.

The chain joins TRBV5-4 to TRBJ1-4; no clear D gene. The CDR3 is 12 amino acids. V dropped 4 bases and J dropped 4 bases, with 5 bases sitting between them. Per germline, CDR1 SGHNT and CDR2 YYREEE (reference sequence). CDR3 coding DNA: TGTGCCAGCAGCGTAGTTAATGAAAAACTGTTTTTT. It translates to CASSVVNEKLFF.

The chain uses TRBV10-3 and TRBJ1-1; TRBD1 matches 7 bases. This CDR3 has 12 residues. CDR1 and CDR2 from the germline V gene are ENHRY and SYGVKD. J was trimmed by 5 bases and V by 9 bases; bases with no gene match: 6. CDR3 DNA: TGTGCCATAGGGGGCGGAGGGACTGAAGCTTTCTTT. Its protein is CAIGGGGTEAFF.

The CDR3 DNA follows: TGTGCCAGCAGCCCTCCTAGCGGGAGAAACCCCTACAATGAGCAGTTCTTC. Its protein is CASSPPSGRNPYNEQFF. The rearrangement joins TRBV25-1 to TRBJ2-1; 10 bases map to TRBD2. Trimming cost V 6 bases and J 2 bases; bases outside gene matches: 10. This CDR3 is 17 amino acids long. Germline V CDR1 and CDR2: MGHDK, SYGVNS.

The chain carries TRBV7-9 and TRBJ2-6, with 8 bases matching TRBD1. With V trimmed by 5 bases and J by 1 base, 4 bases remained unmatched. The CDR3 is made up of 16 amino acids. Germline values: CDR1 SEHNR, CDR2 FQNEAQ (reference sequence). CDR3 bases: TGTGCCAGCAGCCGGACAGGGCCATCTGGGGCCAACGTCCTGACTTTC. It encodes CASSRTGPSGANVLTF.

The chain employs TRBV2 and TRBJ2-1; 8 nucleotides align to TRBD2. With V trimmed by 1 base and J by 10 bases, 3 bases remained unmatched. CDR1 is SNHLY, CDR2 FYNNEI, per germline. The CDR3 is 13 residues long. The CDR3: CASSEVRGGEQFF. CDR3 in DNA: TGTGCCAGCAGTGAAGTTCGGGGGGGGGAGCAGTTCTTC.

This clone was observed a handful of times. The chain employs TRBV9 and TRBJ2-2; 8 nucleotides line up with TRBD2. Per germline, CDR1 SGDLS and CDR2 YYNGEE. This CDR3 has 14 residues. Trimming cost V 7 bases and J 1 base; bases outside gene matches: 3. CDR3 nucleotides: TGTGCCAGCGCGGGGGGCTGGAACACCGGGGAGCTGTTTTTT. Its translation: CASAGGWNTGELFF.

V is TRBV27 and J is TRBJ2-7, with a possible D match to TRBD1 (6 bases). This CDR3 comprises 14 residues. Germline CDR1 MNHEY, CDR2 SMNVEV (reference sequence). Trimming took 3 bases from V and 1 from J, leaving 10 bases between them. The CDR3 sequence is CASSLQGISYEQYF. CDR3 sequence (DNA): TGTGCCAGCAGTTTGCAGGGGATTTCCTACGAGCAGTACTTC.

This sequence joins TRBV5-1 and TRBJ1-3; D is ambiguous. V shed 0 bases and J shed 3 bases, with 7 bases lying between them. The CDR3 spans 14 residues. CDR1 is SGHRS and CDR2 is YFSETQ in the germline V gene. CDR3 coding DNA: TGCGCCAGCAGCTTGGGAGGGCTTGGAAACACCATATATTTT. Amino acids: CASSLGGLGNTIYF.

The rearrangement links TRBV19 to TRBJ2-1; TRBD2 aligns across 8 bases. This CDR3 has 16 amino acids. V shed 4 bases and J 10 bases; nucleotides not matched to a gene: 15. Germline V gene lookup returns CDR1 LNHDA and CDR2 SQIVND (reference sequence). The CDR3 spells CASSTGRREVRDEQFF. In nucleotides, the CDR3 is TGTGCCAGTAGTACAGGGAGGCGGGAGGTCCGGGACGAGCAGTTCTTC. Variable domain in full (rest from reference TRBV19 and TRBJ2-1): DGGITQSPKYLFRKEGQNVTLSCEQNLNHDAMYWYRQDPGQGLRLIYYSQIVNDFQKGDIAEGYSVSREKKESFPLTVTSAQKNPTAFYLCASSTGRREVRDEQFFGPGTRLTVL.

The gene calls are TRBV7-9 and TRBJ2-1; the D gene is possibly TRBD2 (5 bases). The CDR3 consists of 16 residues. The V end lost 1 base, the J end lost 2 bases, and 12 bases lay between the germline ends. Per germline, CDR1 SEHNR and CDR2 FQNEAQ (reference sequence). CDR3 nucleotide sequence: TGTGCCAGCAGCTTAGGGGAGCTTAGCCCCTACAATGAGCAGTTCTTC. Translated, it gives CASSLGELSPYNEQFF. Together with reference TRBV7-9 and TRBJ2-1, the CDR3 gives the full variable domain: DTGVSQNPRHKITKRGQNVTFRCDPISEHNRLYWYRQTLGQGPEFLTYFQNEAQLEKSRLLSDRFSAERPKGSFSTLEIQRTEQGDSAMYLCASSLGELSPYNEQFFGPGTRLTVL.

V is TRBV7-9 and J is TRBJ2-6; D uncertain. Germline loops: CDR1 SEHNR, CDR2 FQNEAQ (reference sequence). The CDR3 covers 15 residues. V lost 2 bases, J lost 0 bases, and 5 bases lay in between. CDR3 DNA: TGTGCCAGCAGCTTATCCCGCTCTGGGGCCAACGTCCTGACTTTC. This gives the protein CASSLSRSGANVLTF. Variable domain in full (rest from reference TRBV7-9 and TRBJ2-6): DTGVSQNPRHKITKRGQNVTFRCDPISEHNRLYWYRQTLGQGPEFLTYFQNEAQLEKSRLLSDRFSAERPKGSFSTLEIQRTEQGDSAMYLCASSLSRSGANVLTFGAGSRLTVL.